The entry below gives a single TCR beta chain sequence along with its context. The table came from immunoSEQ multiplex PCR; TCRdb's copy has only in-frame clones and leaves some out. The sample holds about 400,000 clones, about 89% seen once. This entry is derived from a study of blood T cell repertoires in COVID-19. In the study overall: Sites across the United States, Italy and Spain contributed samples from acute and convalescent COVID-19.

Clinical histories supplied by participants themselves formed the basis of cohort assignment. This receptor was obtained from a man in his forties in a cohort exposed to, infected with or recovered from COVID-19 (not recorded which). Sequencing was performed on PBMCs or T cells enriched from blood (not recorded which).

The CDR3 sequence is CASTRLLDRGHSPLHF. The CDR3 DNA reads as TGTGCCAGCACCAGACTCCTGGACAGAGGACATTCACCCCTCCACTTT. The chain couples TRBV6-4 to TRBJ1-6, with D possibly matching TRBD1 (6 bases). This CDR3 has 16 amino acids. V lost 7 bases to trimming and J lost 8 bases, with 21 bases between them. Germline V gives CDR1 MRHNA, CDR2 SNTAGT.